This note documents a single TCR beta chain sequence. Its antigen remains unknown. The primer mix had 60 Vbeta and 13 Jbeta primers. Measured with immunoSEQ multiplex PCR; TCRdb has only the in-frame clones, and not every one. The sample has about 150,000 clones, under 10% seen once. This sample was included in a study of cytomegalovirus exposure and HLA in healthy donors. Broader study findings: Previous analysis showed most TCR beta V segments were productive about 90% or about 30% of the time. A later analysis showed that HLA-associated TCR beta chains had undergone more clonal expansion than equally common others. Rare TCR sequences dominated, though some public TCRs recurred in many donors.

The V segment lost 8 bases and the J segment 4 bases; nucleotides outside the gene matches: 13. Germline lookup yields CDR1 SGHVS and CDR2 FNYEAQ. The CDR3 runs to 17 residues. The V and J genes are TRBV7-6 and TRBJ2-2, with TRBD2 matching 10 bases. The source material was PBMCs. The clonotype was recovered from a woman between 40 and 50 years old in good health and CMV-seropositive. The CDR3 region has the DNA TGTGCCAGCTCTGCGCTGGCTAGCGGGGGTTTCACCGGGGAGCTGTTTTTT. It codes for CASSALASGGFTGELFF.